The entry below describes one TCR beta chain. The entry originates in a study of cytomegalovirus exposure and HLA in healthy donors. Produced via immunoSEQ multiplex PCR; TCRdb's table is partial and in-frame only. This repertoire shows 70,000 to 75,000 clones, just under 95% found once; its top ten account for 1.4%. In germline, CDR1 is MNHNS, CDR2 SASEGT. The CDR3 contains 13 residues. V dropped 6 bases and J dropped 7; count of bases not matched to a gene: 6. Sequences were obtained from PBMCs. The sequence came from a man younger than 30 in good health and CMV-seropositive. V and J are TRBV6-1 and TRBJ1-5; 7 bases align to TRBD1. CDR3: CASSVRGEQPQHF. The DNA of the CDR3 is TGTGCCAGCAGCGTCAGGGGGGAACAGCCCCAGCATTTT.